Presented here are 25 T cell receptor beta chains from one specimen sequenced in a study of T cell responses to AZD1222 COVID-19 vaccine. TCRdb's table, derived via immunoSEQ multiplex PCR, lists solely in-frame clones and lacks some. The table shows 75,000 to 100,000 clones, with around 89% occurring only once. The sequencing used peripheral blood, collected on day 0 of AZD1222 vaccination. The source is an adult in good health.

The chain carries TRBV3-1 (or the pseudogene TRBV3-2) and TRBJ2-7; 8 nucleotides agree with TRBD2. The CDR3 covers 14 residues. Germline CDR1 is LGHDT and CDR2 is YNNKEL (reference sequence). J lost 6 bases, V lost 1 base, and 5 bases had no gene match. CDR3 loop: CASSQGAGEGEQYF. Here the CDR3 DNA reads TGTGCCAGCAGCCAAGGAGCGGGAGAAGGCGAGCAGTACTTC.

This sequence joins TRBV7-7 and TRBJ2-3; the D call may be TRBD1 or TRBD2 (5 bases each). CDR3 length equals 14 residues. Germline assignment: CDR1 SSHAT and CDR2 FNYEAQ (reference sequence). V lost 2 bases to trimming and J lost 2 bases, with 8 bases between them. The CDR3 coding sequence is TGTGCCAGCAGCTTAAGTGGGACCACAGATACGCAGTATTTT. This encodes CASSLSGTTDTQYF.

The V and J genes are TRBV24-1 and TRBJ1-1; D call uncertain. Per germline, CDR1 KGHDR and CDR2 SFDVKD. This CDR3 has 14 residues. The germline V and J ends were trimmed by 5 bases and 3 bases, with 12 bases remaining between them. CDR3 residues: CATSGDVGDTEAFF. The CDR3 nucleotides are TGTGCCACCAGTGGCGACGTAGGCGACACTGAAGCTTTCTTT.

This sequence joins TRBV19 and TRBJ1-1, with 7 positions matching TRBD1. With V trimmed by 6 bases and J by 1 base, 2 bases remained unmatched. Germline V gene sequence: CDR1 LNHDA, CDR2 SQIVND (reference sequence). The CDR3 has 13 residues. The CDR3 here is CASRRDRNTEAFF. The CDR3 bases are TGTGCCAGTAGAAGGGACAGGAACACTGAAGCTTTCTTT.

The chain links TRBV11-2 to TRBJ1-1, with 8 bases that match TRBD1. The CDR3 is made up of 15 amino acids. V lost 6 bases and J lost 7; bases outside the gene matches: 13. CDR1 and CDR2 from the germline V gene are SGHAT and FQNNGV. The CDR3 reads CASRPPGQGTDEAFF. Written as DNA, the CDR3 is TGTGCCAGCAGACCTCCCGGACAGGGAACCGATGAAGCTTTCTTT.

This chain connects TRBV2 to TRBJ2-1; 9 bases are a match to TRBD2. Trimming removed 6 bases from V and 2 bases from J; junction bases left unmatched: 17. Germline V lookup: CDR1 SNHLY, CDR2 FYNNEI. CDR3 length: 19 amino acids. CDR3 DNA sequence: TGTGCCAGCAGCCGCGTGGGGGCCTTAGCGGGAGTGACCTACAATGAGCAGTTCTTC. Its protein product is CASSRVGALAGVTYNEQFF.

The CDR3 protein is CASSITSGSSTDTQYF. The CDR3 DNA follows: TGCGCCAGCAGCATTACTAGCGGGTCTAGCACAGATACGCAGTATTTT. The V call is TRBV10-1, the J call TRBJ2-3; 9 nucleotides agree with TRBD2. The germline V gene has CDR1 WNHNN and CDR2 SYGVQD (reference sequence). This CDR3 comprises 16 residues. After removal of 6 bases from V and 0 bases from J, the junction contained 7 bases not matched to a gene.

This sequence joins TRBV19 and TRBJ1-4; D call uncertain. The V and J ends lost 4 bases and 0 bases respectively, with 9 bases between them. There are 15 residues in the CDR3. Germline V gene sequence: CDR1 LNHDA, CDR2 SQIVND (reference sequence). CDR3 DNA: TGTGCCAGTAGTACTTACCTTGCAACTAATGAAAAACTGTTTTTT. Protein product: CASSTYLATNEKLFF.

This clone came up a few times. The V and J genes are TRBV2 and TRBJ1-5; D is unclear. Germline V CDR1 and CDR2: SNHLY, FYNNEI. There are 15 residues in the CDR3. V shed 7 bases and J shed 0 bases, with 13 bases lying between them. This CDR3 is CASNVGKYSNQPQHF. CDR3 DNA: TGTGCCAGCAATGTGGGAAAATATAGCAATCAGCCCCAGCATTTT. The full variable domain, rest sourced from reference TRBV2 and TRBJ1-5, is EPEVTQTPSHQVTQMGQEVILRCVPISNHLYFYWYRQILGQKVEFLVSFYNNEISEKSEIFDDQFSVERPDGSNFTLKIRSTKLEDSAMYFCASNVGKYSNQPQHFGDGTRLSIL.

The rearrangement joins TRBV28 to TRBJ1-2; D perhaps matches TRBD1 (6 bases). Germline assignment: CDR1 MDHEN and CDR2 SYDVKM. V was trimmed by 2 bases and J by 6 bases, leaving 10 bases between them. This CDR3 comprises 13 residues. CDR3 protein: CASSLKQGNGYTF. CDR3 DNA sequence: TGTGCCAGCAGTTTAAAACAGGGAAATGGCTACACCTTC.

The chain couples TRBV5-1 to TRBJ1-2; 7 bases map to TRBD1. Germline V gene data show CDR1 as SGHRS and CDR2 as YFSETQ. V lost 4 bases to trimming and J lost 3 bases; unmatched junction nucleotides: 3. The CDR3 sequence is 13 residues long. The DNA for the CDR3 is TGCGCCAGCAGCCTAACAGGGGACTATGGCTACACCTTC. Translation gives CASSLTGDYGYTF. The whole variable domain, remainder taken from reference TRBV5-1 and TRBJ1-2, is KAGVTQTPRYLIKTRGQQVTLSCSPISGHRSVSWYQQTPGQGLQFLFEYFSETQRNKGNFPGRFSGRQFSNSRSEMNVSTLELGDSALYLCASSLTGDYGYTFGSGTRLTVV.

The gene calls are TRBV6-1 and TRBJ1-5; 7 bases map to TRBD1. Unmatched junction bases numbered 9, after V lost 2 bases and J lost 2 bases. This CDR3 is built from 17 residues. Germline V gene data show CDR1 as MNHNS and CDR2 as SASEGT. The CDR3 loop reads CASSEFYRGLGNQPQHF. As DNA, the CDR3 is TGTGCCAGCAGTGAATTTTACAGGGGATTGGGCAATCAGCCCCAGCATTTT.

A single count supports this clone. The rearrangement joins TRBV11-3 to TRBJ1-3, with 7 nucleotides matching TRBD1. Per germline, CDR1 SGHNT and CDR2 YENEEA. The CDR3 spans 17 residues. Germline trimming cut 4 bases from V and 1 base from J; bases unmatched to any gene: 10. The CDR3 DNA follows: TGTGCCAGCAGCTGCCCGAGACAGGGCCGGTCTGGAAACACCATATATTTT. Encoded protein: CASSCPRQGRSGNTIYF. The full variable domain, completed using reference TRBV11-3 and TRBJ1-3, is EAGVVQSPRYKIIEKKQPVAFWCNPISGHNTLYWYLQNLGQGPELLIRYENEEAVDDSQLPKDRFSAERLKGVDSTLKIQPAELGDSAVYLCASSCPRQGRSGNTIYFGEGSWLTVV.

The chain recombines TRBV29-1 with TRBJ1-4; no definite D call. Germline CDR1 is SQVTM and CDR2 is ANQGSEA. Trimming took 4 bases from V and 6 from J, leaving 3 bases between them. The CDR3 covers 10 residues. CDR3 nucleotides: TGCAGCGTTGCGGATGAAAAACTGTTTTTT. Encoded protein: CSVADEKLFF.

The J gene is TRBJ2-2, the V gene TRBV6-4; TRBD2 agrees at 11 bases. In germline, CDR1 is MRHNA, CDR2 SNTAGT. V was pared by 6 bases and J by 3 bases, with 0 bases of the junction left unmatched. This CDR3 comprises 14 residues. The CDR3 DNA sequence: TGTGCCAGCAGACTAGCGGGAGACACCGGGGAGCTGTTTTTT. It is translated as CASRLAGDTGELFF.

This clone appeared once. The CDR3, as DNA: TGTGCCAGCAGCCCGGACACTGAGCAGTTCTTC. It specifies CASSPDTEQFF. This chain connects TRBV7-2 to TRBJ2-1, with D perhaps matching TRBD1 (5 bases). This CDR3 contains 11 residues. The V gene lost 5 bases and the J gene lost 9 bases, with 8 bases spanning the gap. Germline V CDR1 and CDR2: SGHTA, FQGNSA.

V and J are TRBV5-1 and TRBJ1-2, with 9 bases fitting TRBD1. Germline assignment: CDR1 SGHRS and CDR2 YFSETQ. The CDR3 covers 14 residues. V shed 2 bases and J 4 bases; nucleotides not matched to a gene: 3. The CDR3 coding sequence is TGCGCCAGCAGCTTAGAGGGACAGGGCTATGGCTACACCTTC. Its translation: CASSLEGQGYGYTF.

The chain uses TRBV6-6 and TRBJ1-2; no clear D gene. V was trimmed by 7 bases and J by 4 bases, leaving 16 bases between them. Germline CDR1 MNHNY, CDR2 SVGAGI (reference sequence). The CDR3 totals 14 residues. The CDR3 region is CASNLGGGVYGYTF. The CDR3 DNA is TGTGCCAGCAATCTGGGCGGCGGAGTCTATGGCTACACCTTC.

The rearrangement uses TRBV4-1 and TRBJ2-1, with D possibly being TRBD2 (5 bases). This CDR3 has 16 residues. CDR1 is MGHRA and CDR2 is YSYEKL in the germline V gene. V was shortened by 2 bases and J by 4 bases, with 15 bases between the two germline ends. CDR3 in DNA: TGCGCCAGCAGCCAACAGAGCGGATCTCTTTACAATGAGCAGTTCTTC. Translated, it gives CASSQQSGSLYNEQFF.

The J gene is TRBJ2-2, the V gene TRBV10-3; 7 bases are a match to TRBD2. CDR3 size: 13 residues. CDR1 is ENHRY and CDR2 is SYGVKD in the germline V gene. J was trimmed by 3 bases and V by 5 bases; bases with no gene match: 0. The DNA for the CDR3 is TGTGCCATCAGTACTAGCGACACCGGGGAGCTGTTTTTT. Translation: CAISTSDTGELFF.

J is TRBJ2-3 and V is TRBV7-2; 10 nucleotides agree with TRBD2. V dropped 5 bases and J dropped 0; count of bases not matched to a gene: 5. Germline values: CDR1 SGHTA, CDR2 FQGNSA. This CDR3 is 16 amino acids long. The CDR3 spells CASSPGTSVSTDTQYF. DNA for the CDR3: TGTGCCAGCAGCCCGGGGACTAGCGTTAGCACAGATACGCAGTATTTT.

This chain links TRBV7-3 with TRBJ2-1; 9 bases map to TRBD2. Losses at the gene ends were 5 bases for V and 4 bases for J; bases not matched to a gene: 6. The CDR3 totals 15 residues. Germline V gives CDR1 SGHTA, CDR2 FQGTGA. CDR3 DNA sequence: TGTGCCAGCAGCCCCCGCCTAGCGGGATACAATGAGCAGTTCTTC. Translated, it gives CASSPRLAGYNEQFF.

This chain connects TRBV4-1 to TRBJ1-2, with no clear D. V lost 1 base and J 6 bases, leaving 15 bases between the germline ends. The CDR3 runs 15 residues. CDR1 MGHRA and CDR2 YSYEKL come from the germline V gene. The CDR3 nucleotides are TGCGCCAGCAGCCAAGTACAGCCTAACCCACATGGCTACACCTTC. This sequence encodes CASSQVQPNPHGYTF.

This clone was found once. The chain links TRBV19 to TRBJ2-1; D gene unclear. CDR3 size: 13 residues. V lost 2 bases to trimming and J lost 8 bases, with 10 bases between them. Germline V gives CDR1 LNHDA, CDR2 SQIVND (reference sequence). The CDR3 DNA reads as TGTGCCAGTAGTATATATGGGGTTGATGAGCAGTTCTTC. It translates to CASSIYGVDEQFF. Complete variable domain (other parts from reference TRBV19 and TRBJ2-1): DGGITQSPKYLFRKEGQNVTLSCEQNLNHDAMYWYRQDPGQGLRLIYYSQIVNDFQKGDIAEGYSVSREKKESFPLTVTSAQKNPTAFYLCASSIYGVDEQFFGPGTRLTVL.

The rearrangement links TRBV7-8 to TRBJ2-7; D is possibly TRBD1 (5 bases). The CDR3 has 13 residues. The germline V gene has CDR1 SGHVS and CDR2 FQNEAQ. Deletions cut 1 base from V and 4 bases from J, with 8 bases between. The CDR3, as DNA: TGTGCCAGCAGCTTAGACAGGTCTTACGAGCAGTACTTC. Protein: CASSLDRSYEQYF.